This T cell receptor (beta chain) is from a study of control samples from healthy donors and cancer patients. The assay was immunoSEQ multiplex PCR, and TCRdb's table has in-frame clones only and misses some. The sample carries under 200,000 clones, nearly 96% recorded once. The CDR3 consists of 13 residues. V was trimmed by 3 bases and J by 5 bases, leaving 9 bases between them. CDR1 is SGHRS and CDR2 is YFSETQ in the germline V gene. Source material: blood. The clonotype originates from a woman in her 30s in good health. J is TRBJ2-1 and V is TRBV5-1; no clear D. The CDR3 here is CASSWGYDNEQFF. CDR3 nucleotide sequence: TGCGCCAGCAGCTGGGGTTACGACAATGAGCAGTTCTTC.